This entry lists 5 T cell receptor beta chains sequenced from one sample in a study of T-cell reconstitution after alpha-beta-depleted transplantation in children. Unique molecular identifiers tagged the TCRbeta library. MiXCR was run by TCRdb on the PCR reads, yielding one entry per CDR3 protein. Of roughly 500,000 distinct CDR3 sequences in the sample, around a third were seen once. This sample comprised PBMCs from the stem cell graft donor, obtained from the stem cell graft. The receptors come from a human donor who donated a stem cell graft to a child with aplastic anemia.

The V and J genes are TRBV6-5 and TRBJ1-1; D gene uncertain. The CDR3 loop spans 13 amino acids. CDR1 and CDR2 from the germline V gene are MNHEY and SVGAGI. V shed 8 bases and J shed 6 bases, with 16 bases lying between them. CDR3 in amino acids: CASCSFARSEAFF. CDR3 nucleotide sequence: TGTGCCAGCTGTTCTTTTGCTCGATCTGAAGCTTTCTTT.

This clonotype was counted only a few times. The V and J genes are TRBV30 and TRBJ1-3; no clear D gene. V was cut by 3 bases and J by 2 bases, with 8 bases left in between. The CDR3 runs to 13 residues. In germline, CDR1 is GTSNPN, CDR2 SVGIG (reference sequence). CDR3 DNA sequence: TGTGCCTGGAGCCTCCGCCCTGGAAACACCATATATTTT. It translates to CAWSLRPGNTIYF.

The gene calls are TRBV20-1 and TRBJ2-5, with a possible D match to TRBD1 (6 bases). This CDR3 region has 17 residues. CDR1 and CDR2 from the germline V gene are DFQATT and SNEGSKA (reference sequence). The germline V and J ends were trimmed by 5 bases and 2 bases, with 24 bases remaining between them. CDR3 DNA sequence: TGCAGTGCTTCCCCGTCCCCACAGGGTACTCTTCAAGAGACCCAGTACTTC. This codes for CSASPSPQGTLQETQYF.

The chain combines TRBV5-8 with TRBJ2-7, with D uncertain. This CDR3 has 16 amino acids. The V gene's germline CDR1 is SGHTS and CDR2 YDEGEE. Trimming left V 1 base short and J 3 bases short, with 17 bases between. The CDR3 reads CASSLFQRNDFYEQYF. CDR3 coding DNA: TGTGCCAGCAGCTTGTTCCAGAGAAACGATTTCTACGAGCAGTACTTC.

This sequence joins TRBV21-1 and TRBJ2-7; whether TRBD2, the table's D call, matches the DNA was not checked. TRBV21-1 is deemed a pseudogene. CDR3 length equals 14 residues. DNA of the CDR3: TGTGCCAGCAGTATAGGGACCCTTCCCTACGAGCAGTACTTC. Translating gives CASSIGTLPYEQYF.